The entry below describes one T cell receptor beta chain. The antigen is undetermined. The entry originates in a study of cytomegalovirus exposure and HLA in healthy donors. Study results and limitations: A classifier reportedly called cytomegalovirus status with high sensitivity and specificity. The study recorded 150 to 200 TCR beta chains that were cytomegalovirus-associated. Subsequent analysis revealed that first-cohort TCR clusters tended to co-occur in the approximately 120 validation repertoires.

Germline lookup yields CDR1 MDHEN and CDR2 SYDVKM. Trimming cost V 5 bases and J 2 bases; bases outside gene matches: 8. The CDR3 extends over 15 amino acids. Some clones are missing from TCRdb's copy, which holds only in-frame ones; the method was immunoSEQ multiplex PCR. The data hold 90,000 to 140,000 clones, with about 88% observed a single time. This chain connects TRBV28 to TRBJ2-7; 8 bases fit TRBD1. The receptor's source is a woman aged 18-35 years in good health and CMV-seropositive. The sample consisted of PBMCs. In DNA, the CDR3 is TGTGCCAGCAGTATTCACGGGACAGGCCCCTACGAGCAGTACTTC. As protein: CASSIHGTGPYEQYF.